What follows describes a single T cell receptor (beta chain). Libraries of naive CD8 cells were prepared from 20,000 to 1,000,000 sorted cells using 10%, 30% or 50% RNA. The sample originates from a study of molecular identifiers for immune sequencing clone quantification. MiXCR, applied by TCRdb to the PCR reads, yields one record per CDR3 protein. The top ten clones hold about 0.8% of a sample with 79,000 or so distinct CDR3 sequences, around a quarter of them seen once. The V and J ends lost 6 bases and 5 bases, in that order; junction bases with no gene match: 4. The CDR3 contains 13 residues. Sample: naive CD8+ T cells from blood, with Jurkat cell RNA spiked in. Subset reported: FACS-sorted CD8+CD4-CCR7+CD45RA+ naive T cells. The rearrangement uses TRBV12-3 or TRBV12-4 and TRBJ2-5, with 9 nucleotides matching TRBD2. The source is a human donor in good health. Some libraries in this study had Jurkat cell RNA spiked in. This CDR3 is CASSQSGGETQYF. In nucleotides, the CDR3 is TGTGCCAGCAGCCAGAGCGGGGGGGAGACCCAGTACTTC.